The 24 T cell receptor beta chains reported below all come from one sample, sequenced in a study of OX40 agonist ivuxolimab in advanced cancers. Assay: immunoSEQ multiplex PCR; the TCRdb copy retains only in-frame clones and omits some. Among 65,000 to 95,000 clones listed, approximately 85% were seen once. This material consisted of CD4+ or CD8+ T cells sorted from blood, taken in a trial of the OX40 agonist ivuxolimab. The receptors here all came from an adult with an advanced solid tumor such as melanoma, head and neck, liver or kidney cancer.

The chain joins TRBV27 to TRBJ2-7, with D possibly matching TRBD2 (6 bases). The CDR3 runs to 14 residues. Germline CDR1 and CDR2: MNHEY and SMNVEV (reference sequence). V lost 3 bases and J lost 6, with 15 bases in between. The DNA for the CDR3 is TGTGCCAGCAGTTTTGCCCCCGGCGGGGTCGAGCAGTACTTC. This codes for CASSFAPGGVEQYF.

This clone occurred a few times. The chain carries TRBV25-1 and TRBJ2-7; tentatively, D is TRBD1 (7 bases). Germline V CDR1 and CDR2: MGHDK, SYGVNS. The CDR3 is 14 amino acids. V lost 3 bases, J lost 7 bases, and 16 bases lay in between. CDR3 in DNA: TGTGCCAGCAGTGAGGTGCAGGGGGGAGGAGAGCAGTACTTC. Translation gives CASSEVQGGGEQYF.

This CDR3 is CASSLRDRGGETQYF. The CDR3 DNA follows: TGTGCCAGCAGCCTCCGGGACAGGGGGGGGGAGACCCAGTACTTC. The gene calls are TRBV7-9 and TRBJ2-5; 11 bases are shared with TRBD1. CDR1 and CDR2 from the germline V gene are SEHNR and FQNEAQ (reference sequence). J gave up 5 bases and V 5 bases, and 7 bases lay outside the gene matches. This CDR3 contains 15 residues.

The genes are TRBV12-5 and TRBJ1-2; TRBD1 matches 7 bases. Germline CDR1 reads LGHNT; CDR2 reads FRNRAP. The CDR3 length is 14 residues. The V gene end was trimmed by 4 bases and the J gene end by 2 bases; junction bases not matched to a gene: 4. This CDR3 is CASGSPTGNYGYTF. CDR3 DNA sequence: TGTGCTAGTGGTTCGCCGACAGGGAACTATGGCTACACCTTC.

This chain links TRBV7-2 with TRBJ2-7, with D perhaps given as TRBD1 or TRBD2 (5 bases each). The CDR3 is 14 amino acids. Germline-derived CDR1 and CDR2 are SGHTA and FQGNSA. V lost 3 bases and J lost 3, with 12 bases in between. CDR3 sequence (DNA): TGTGCCAGCAGCTTCGGGGCTGCCGGCTACGAGCAGTACTTC. Protein product: CASSFGAAGYEQYF.

This clone was seen only once. The chain employs TRBV9 and TRBJ2-3; the match to TRBD2 covers 11 bases. The CDR3 extends over 15 amino acids. Germline V CDR1 and CDR2: SGDLS, YYNGEE. With 2 bases clipped from V and 5 bases from J, the junction kept 4 bases outside the gene matches. This chain's CDR3 is CASSVVSGGGDTQYF. DNA of the CDR3: TGTGCCAGCAGCGTTGTTAGCGGGGGGGGAGATACGCAGTATTTT.

The chain employs TRBV9 and TRBJ2-1; 12 bases fit TRBD2. This CDR3 contains 16 residues. Trimming took 0 bases from V and 4 from J; bases not matched to a gene: 2. Germline values: CDR1 SGDLS, CDR2 YYNGEE. CDR3 DNA sequence: TGTGCCAGCAGCGTAGAAGGACTAGCGGGGTACAATGAGCAGTTCTTC. Amino acids: CASSVEGLAGYNEQFF.

The V gene is TRBV10-3, the J gene TRBJ2-1; unclear D gene. Germline loops: CDR1 ENHRY, CDR2 SYGVKD. The length of the CDR3 is 11 residues. V was trimmed by 6 bases and J by 5 bases, leaving 5 bases between them. DNA for the CDR3: TGTGCCATCAGAGGACACAATGAGCAGTTCTTC. Its protein is CAIRGHNEQFF.

The chain couples TRBV6-6 to TRBJ2-2; no definite D call. Between the trimmed V and J ends, which lost 7 bases and 5 bases, there was a span of 11 bases. CDR3 length equals 13 residues. Germline values: CDR1 MNHNY, CDR2 SVGAGI (reference sequence). The CDR3 protein is CASTKTQTGELFF. The CDR3 DNA follows: TGTGCCAGCACTAAAACACAGACCGGGGAGCTGTTTTTT.

The CDR3 loop is CASSYSGVGPGNTIYF. The CDR3, as DNA: TGTGCCAGCAGTTACTCTGGGGTTGGACCTGGAAACACCATATATTTT. The chain uses TRBV6-5 and TRBJ1-3; D ambiguous. Deletions cut 0 bases from V and 2 bases from J, with 11 bases between. Per the germline V gene, CDR1 is MNHEY and CDR2 is SVGAGI. This CDR3 has 16 amino acids.

The CDR3 region is CASSSEDVDQPQHF. CDR3 DNA sequence: TGTGCCAGCAGCTCAGAGGACGTAGATCAGCCCCAGCATTTT. The rearrangement uses TRBV9 and TRBJ1-5; no clear D gene. Germline CDR1 and CDR2: SGDLS and YYNGEE. This CDR3 is built from 14 residues. Between the trimmed V and J ends, which lost 4 bases and 5 bases, there was a span of 13 bases. Using reference TRBV9 and TRBJ1-5 for the parts outside the CDR3, the full variable domain is DSGVTQTPKHLITATGQRVTLRCSPRSGDLSVYWYQQSLDQGLQFLIQYYNGEERAKGNILERFSAQQFPDLHSELNLSSLELGDSALYFCASSSEDVDQPQHFGDGTRLSIL.

This clone was counted only a few times. The rearrangement joins TRBV7-9 to TRBJ1-2, with a weak D call TRBD1 (6 bases). The germline V gene has CDR1 SEHNR and CDR2 FQNEAQ (reference sequence). The CDR3 has 13 amino acids. The V end was cut by 1 base, the J end by 5 bases, with 8 bases between. CDR3 sequence reads: CASSLEGGYGYTF. Written as DNA, the CDR3 is TGTGCCAGCAGCTTAGAGGGGGGTTATGGCTACACCTTC.

This chain's CDR3 is CASRETSGRADTQYF. In DNA, the CDR3 is TGTGCCAGCAGAGAGACTAGCGGGAGAGCAGATACGCAGTATTTT. V and J are TRBV28 and TRBJ2-3; 12 nucleotides match TRBD2. J lost 4 bases, V lost 6 bases, and 5 bases had no gene match. The CDR3 spans 15 residues. CDR1 is MDHEN and CDR2 is SYDVKM in the germline V gene. Full variable domain (missing parts from reference TRBV28 and TRBJ2-3): DVKVTQSSRYLVKRTGEKVFLECVQDMDHENMFWYRQDPGLGLRLIYFSYDVKMKEKGDIPEGYSVSREKKERFSLILESASTNQTSMYLCASRETSGRADTQYFGPGTRLTVL.

The V call is TRBV19, the J call TRBJ2-7; D call uncertain. Per germline, CDR1 LNHDA and CDR2 SQIVND (reference sequence). Between the trimmed V and J ends, which lost 0 bases and 3 bases, there was a span of 9 bases. The CDR3 runs 14 residues. The CDR3 spells CASSIDLRGYEQYF. DNA of the CDR3: TGTGCCAGTAGTATAGATCTTAGAGGCTACGAGCAGTACTTC.

This clone was seen only once. The CDR3 region has the DNA TGCGCCAGCAGCCAAGAGGGGCCGGGTTCGCATGAGCAGTTCTTC. As protein: CASSQEGPGSHEQFF. The chain joins TRBV4-3 to TRBJ2-1; a weak D match, TRBD1 (5 bases). The germline V gene has CDR1 LGHNA and CDR2 YSLEER. The CDR3 sequence is 15 residues long. Between the trimmed V and J ends, which lost 0 bases and 8 bases, there was a span of 14 bases.

The chain carries TRBV4-3 and TRBJ1-1; D not certain. The germline V and J ends were trimmed by 2 bases and 4 bases, with 20 bases remaining between them. The CDR3 sequence is 17 residues long. CDR1 is LGHNA, CDR2 YSLEER, per germline. This CDR3 reads CASSQIGKTPRSTEAFF. The DNA of the CDR3 is TGCGCCAGCAGCCAAATCGGAAAAACCCCGAGGAGCACTGAAGCTTTCTTT.

The V and J genes are TRBV5-4 and TRBJ2-1; TRBD1 matches at 9 bases. The J segment lost 4 bases and the V segment lost 3 bases, leaving 11 bases of the junction unmatched. The CDR3 spans 17 residues. Germline-derived CDR1 and CDR2 are SGHNT and YYREEE (reference sequence). CDR3 protein: CASSSRKTGGQYNEQFF. The CDR3 nucleotides are TGTGCCAGCAGCTCTCGTAAGACAGGGGGTCAGTACAATGAGCAGTTCTTC. The full variable domain, its missing parts supplied by reference TRBV5-4 and TRBJ2-1, is ETGVTQSPTHLIKTRGQQVTLRCSSQSGHNTVSWYQQALGQGPQFIFQYYREEENGRGNFPPRFSGLQFPNYSSELNVNALELDDSALYLCASSSRKTGGQYNEQFFGPGTRLTVL.

A note on this clone: The germline gene is not matched at one end of the junction; a read error may be the cause. The chain has TRBV27 and TRBJ2-7; D might be TRBD2 (6 bases). The CDR3 is made up of 13 amino acids. Germline values: CDR1 MNHEY, CDR2 SMNVEV (reference sequence). CDR3 sequence (DNA): TGTGCCAGCAGTCTCGGCGGGGCCTACGATCAGTACTTC. Amino acid sequence: CASSLGGAYDQYF.

J is TRBJ2-7 and V is TRBV4-3; D remains unclear. Germline values: CDR1 LGHNA, CDR2 YSLEER. This CDR3 has 14 amino acids. V lost 1 base to trimming and J lost 0 bases, with 7 bases between them. The CDR3 DNA reads as TGCGCCAGCAGCCAAGTCGCTGACTCCTACGAGCAGTACTTC. Its protein is CASSQVADSYEQYF.

This chain joins TRBV5-1 and TRBJ2-3; D gene uncertain. Looked up from germline, CDR1 is SGHRS and CDR2 is YFSETQ. The CDR3 covers 14 residues. V dropped 1 base and J dropped 2 bases, with 8 bases sitting between them. The CDR3 region is CASSLWGFTDTQYF. CDR3 bases: TGCGCCAGCAGCTTGTGGGGTTTCACAGATACGCAGTATTTT.

The genes are TRBV14 and TRBJ2-7; D tentatively reads TRBD1 or TRBD2 (5 bases each). The V gene lost 6 bases and the J gene lost 2 bases, with 14 bases spanning the gap. The CDR3 is 14 residues long. Germline V gives CDR1 SGHDN, CDR2 FVKESK. CDR3 residues: CASRRGGTTYEQYF. CDR3 nucleotide sequence: TGTGCCAGCAGACGGGGCGGCACTACCTACGAGCAGTACTTC.

V usage is TRBV9 and J usage is TRBJ1-6; 7 bases match TRBD1. The trim removed 0 bases at V and 3 bases at J, leaving 6 bases unmatched. CDR3 length equals 17 residues. Per the germline V gene, CDR1 is SGDLS and CDR2 is YYNGEE. CDR3 loop: CASSVESAGGYNSPLHF. The CDR3 coding sequence is TGTGCCAGCAGCGTAGAGTCGGCAGGGGGCTATAATTCACCCCTCCACTTT.

The chain joins TRBV9 to TRBJ1-1; tentative D call: TRBD1 (5 bases). Germline V lookup: CDR1 SGDLS, CDR2 YYNGEE. The ends were cut back, 2 bases at V and 5 bases at J, with 19 bases in the middle. This CDR3 has 16 residues. The CDR3 DNA reads as TGTGCCAGCAGCGTCTCCTCGGGGAGGGGCGGAACTGAAGCTTTCTTT. Protein: CASSVSSGRGGTEAFF.

A word on this clone: This same CDR3 is encoded by further DNA sequences in the sample. This chain links TRBV4-1 with TRBJ1-1, with D possibly being TRBD1 (6 bases). Between the trimmed V and J ends, which lost 0 bases and 0 bases, there was a span of 8 bases. Per germline, CDR1 MGHRA and CDR2 YSYEKL. The CDR3 contains 15 residues. For the CDR3, the DNA is TGCGCCAGCAGCCAAGAACAGGGTATGAACACTGAAGCTTTCTTT. Its translation is CASSQEQGMNTEAFF.